A selection of T cell receptor beta chains follows, all from one sample in a study of PD-L1 blockade in urothelial cancer. The data were produced by immunoSEQ multiplex PCR, yet TCRdb's version contains in-frame clones alone and is incomplete. The sample gives more than 30,000 clones, around 83% of which show up once; 15% to 20% is in the top ten. The material sequenced was PBMCs, taken around atezolizumab (anti-PD-L1) treatment. The origin of the receptors is a man aged 60-69 years with urothelial cancer. The CDR3 runs from the conserved cysteine through the conserved F or W. The D gene is left open where the match is weak. Rows may omit the clone size; those that give it use once, few, many or a size class.

. 15 . TRBJ2-1 TRBV13 CASSLVRMPYNEQFF TGTGCCAGCAGCTTAGTGCGGATGCCCTACAATGAGCAGTTCTTC
. 16 . TRBJ1-3 TRBV15 CATSRFPIPTGNTIYF TGTGCCACCAGCCGGTTTCCAATTCCCACTGGAAACACCATATATTTT
. 12 . TRBJ1-2 TRBV7-2 CASSYIGNGYTF TGTGCCAGCAGTTACATCGGGAATGGCTACACCTTC
. 11 . TRBJ2-3 TRBV20-1 CSASLADTQYF TGCAGTGCTAGTCTCGCAGATACGCAGTATTTT
TRBD2 16 . TRBJ2-5 TRBV5-1 CASSSLLGGRAKTQYF TGCGCCAGCAGCTCACTCCTGGGCGGGAGGGCAAAGACCCAGTACTTC
TRBD2 16 . TRBJ2-7 TRBV27 CASSLLTSGRPNEQYF TGTGCCAGCAGTTTATTGACTAGCGGGAGGCCCAACGAGCAGTACTTC
. 16 once TRBJ2-5 TRBV11-2 CASSLDPPQGGETQYF TGTGCCAGCAGCTTAGATCCCCCCCAGGGCGGCGAGACCCAGTACTTC
. 13 few TRBJ1-2 TRBV5-8 CASSLRGARGYTF TGTGCCAGCAGCTTGCGGGGGGCGCGAGGCTACACCTTC
TRBD2 17 . TRBJ2-5 TRBV4-2 CASSQRTSGRDRETQYF TGTGCCAGCAGCCAAAGGACTAGCGGGAGGGATAGAGAGACCCAGTACTTC
. 14 . TRBJ2-2 TRBV2 CASSPGVSGGELFF TGTGCCAGCAGTCCGGGGGTATCCGGCGGGGAGCTGTTTTTT
TRBD1 13 . TRBJ1-6 TRBV10-2 CASLDRVNSPLHF TGCGCCAGCCTCGACAGGGTCAATTCACCCCTCCACTTT
. 17 . TRBJ2-4 TRBV7-2 CASSLPQKGGGKNIQYF TGTGCCAGCAGCTTACCCCAGAAGGGGGGGGGCAAAAACATTCAGTACTTC
. 15 . TRBJ1-5 TRBV6-1 CASSEIWRGNQPQHF TGTGCCAGCAGTGAAATATGGAGGGGAAATCAGCCCCAGCATTTT
. 14 once TRBJ1-2 TRBV28 CASNLRTVNYGYTF TGTGCCAGCAACCTTAGGACAGTAAACTATGGCTACACCTTC
. 15 medium-sized TRBJ1-5 TRBV19 CASRSARGGNQPQHF TGTGCCAGTAGGTCGGCGCGGGGAGGCAATCAGCCCCAGCATTTT
TRBD1 13 . TRBJ2-5 TRBV6-1 CASSRTGGETQYF TGTGCCAGCAGTAGGACAGGGGGAGAGACCCAGTACTTC
TRBD2 15 . TRBJ2-1 TRBV7-2 CASSLGLAGNNEQFF TGTGCCAGCAGCCTAGGACTAGCGGGTAACAATGAGCAGTTCTTC
. 15 . TRBJ1-5 TRBV28 CASISPQGYNQPQHF TGTGCCAGCATTTCCCCCCAGGGTTACAATCAGCCCCAGCATTTT
TRBD1 21 once TRBJ1-6 TRBV2 CASSEWTWRQGGPVGDSPLHF TGTGCCAGCAGTGAATGGACATGGCGACAGGGTGGCCCGGTCGGAGATTCACCCCTCCACTTT
. 13 . TRBJ2-7 TRBV11-2 CASSPGFSYEQYF TGTGCCAGCAGCCCCGGGTTCTCCTACGAGCAGTACTTC
TRBD2 15 . TRBJ2-1 TRBV2 CASRVRTSLYNEQFF TGTGCCAGCAGAGTACGGACTAGTCTCTACAATGAGCAGTTCTTC
TRBD1 14 . TRBJ2-7 TRBV4-2 CASSPTTGDYEQYF TGTGCCAGCAGCCCCACGACAGGGGACTACGAGCAGTACTTC
. 15 . TRBJ2-1 TRBV28 CASSLGGMTYNEQFF TGTGCCAGCAGTTTAGGGGGCATGACCTACAATGAGCAGTTCTTC
. 14 few TRBJ1-1 TRBV6-1 CASSGFGGSTEAFF TGTGCCAGCAGTGGTTTTGGCGGTAGCACTGAAGCTTTCTTT
TRBD1 15 once TRBJ1-2 TRBV7-2 CASSSRTGVSYGYTF TGTGCCAGCAGCTCCCGGACAGGGGTTAGCTATGGCTACACCTTC
. 12 few TRBJ2-5 TRBV19 CASSIDKETQYF TGTGCCAGTAGTATTGACAAAGAGACCCAGTACTTC
. 11 . TRBJ2-7 TRBV10-3 CAITDSYEQYF TGTGCCATCACTGACAGCTACGAGCAGTACTTC